This TCR beta chain appears in the sequencing data of a study of T-cell reconstitution after alpha-beta-depleted transplantation in children. Germline V gene lookup returns CDR1 SEHNR and CDR2 FQNEAQ (reference sequence). Trimming stripped 3 bases from V and 5 bases from J, with 10 bases between. This CDR3 comprises 14 residues. Unique molecular identifiers were used to barcode this TCRbeta library. Via MiXCR, TCRdb re-called the PCR reads, giving one row per CDR3 protein. The table includes hundreds of thousands of distinct CDR3 sequences, around 20% detected once. This chain links TRBV7-9 with TRBJ2-2, with unresolved D. This receptor was taken from a human donor who donated a stem cell graft to a child with acute lymphoblastic leukemia. The material was PBMCs from the stem cell graft donor, obtained from the stem cell graft. The CDR3 DNA follows: TGTGCCAGCAGCTTCAATTGGGAAACCGGGGAGCTGTTTTTT. This encodes CASSFNWETGELFF.